This T cell receptor (beta chain) was profiled in a study of Ad26.COV2.S vaccination and SARS-CoV-2 variants. Treatment here: about 20 received Ad26.COV2.S at low or high dose, single or two shots; several received placebo; per-sample allocation not given. Following the first vaccine or placebo injection, samples were taken on day 63. Sequencing was performed with immunoSEQ multiplex PCR; in TCRdb, only in-frame clones are kept and a portion is missing. The sample has 450,000 to 550,000 clones, 85% to 90% seen once. J lost 14 bases, V lost 7 bases, and 12 bases had no gene match. CDR1 MNHEY and CDR2 SVGAGI come from the germline V gene. CDR3 size: 13 residues. A single count supports this clone. Its matching antigen is unknown. The study's findings and limits: Spike-specific TCR breadth in vaccine recipients exceeded that seen in placebo recipients. The TCR-based breadth and depth measures might underestimate overall T cell responses.

The sample consisted of peripheral blood, taken in a trial of Ad26.COV2.S vaccine versus placebo. The chain couples TRBV6-5 to TRBJ2-1, with 9 bases identical to TRBD2. This sequence originates from a person aged 18 to 59 who received the Ad26.COV2.S COVID-19 vaccine or a placebo. The CDR3 DNA reads as TGTGCCAGCACCGATCACCGGACTAGCGTGAAGTTCTTC. Translated, it gives CASTDHRTSVKFF.